This is a list of T cell receptor beta chains from one sample in a study of blood T cells in healthy people across ages. TCRdb reprocessed the 5' RACE reads via MiXCR and lists one record per CDR3 protein. The table lists about 1.6 million distinct CDR3 sequences, about 31% of them singletons. Sequenced: blood. Every receptor here comes from a woman between 25 and 40 years old in good health. CDR3s include the opening cysteine and the closing phenylalanine or tryptophan. A D gene is named only where the DNA matches it firmly. Only part of the rows carry a size: once, few, many, or a class if the clone is expanded.

clone_size	d_call	j_call	v_call	cdr3_nt	cdr3_aa
many	NA	TRBJ2-7	TRBV7-2	TGTGCCAGCAGTTTGGCCTTGTCCTACGAGCAGTACTTC	CASSLALSYEQYF
once	NA	TRBJ1-1	TRBV2	TGTGCCAGCAAGGAGGCCGGAGCTTTCTTT	CASKEAGAFF
NA	TRBD1	TRBJ1-5	TRBV10-3	TGTGCCATCAGACAGGGGAGGAATCAGCCCCAGCATTTT	CAIRQGRNQPQHF
NA	NA	TRBJ1-1	TRBV3-1	TGTGCCAGCAGCCGCAACATGGGGGTTGGCACTGAAGCTTTCTTT	CASSRNMGVGTEAFF
NA	NA	TRBJ1-5	TRBV21-1	TGTGCCAGCAGCCACGGGGGGACGGGGGCTCGTAGCAATCAGCCCCAGCATTTT	CASSHGGTGARSNQPQHF
NA	NA	TRBJ1-2	TRBV29-1	TGCAGCGCTCTTGTGGCCCATGGCTACACCTTC	CSALVAHGYTF
few	NA	TRBJ2-6	TRBV2	TGTGCCAGCAGTGTTGAGGTGATCGGGGCCAACGTCCTGACTTTC	CASSVEVIGANVLTF
NA	TRBD2	TRBJ2-1	TRBV6-5	TGTGCCAGCAGTTACTCACTGGATCCCCGGGAGGATCCGAACATTAAGCAGTTCTTC	CASSYSLDPREDPNIKQFF
few	NA	TRBJ2-7	TRBV20-1	TGCAGTGCTAGAGATCCCCAGGGCCTCAACTACGAGCAGTACTTC	CSARDPQGLNYEQYF
NA	NA	TRBJ2-7	TRBV28	TGTGCCAGCAGTTCAGTCCGCGAGGTAACCTACGAGCAGTACTTC	CASSSVREVTYEQYF
NA	TRBD1	TRBJ2-3	TRBV20-1	TGCAGTGCTAGAGGGGGACAGGGTACAGATACGCAGTATTTT	CSARGGQGTDTQYF
NA	NA	TRBJ1-2	TRBV12-3/TRBV12-4	TGTGCCAGCTCTATAGGTTCTGGCTACACCTTC	CASSIGSGYTF
few	NA	TRBJ2-7	TRBV5-1	TGCGCCAGCAGCAGAGAAGGGGACCTCGCCTACGAGCAGTACTTC	CASSREGDLAYEQYF
NA	NA	TRBJ2-3	TRBV9	TGTGCCTGCAGCGTTAGTAAGCGGACAGATACGCAGTATTTT	CACSVSKRTDTQYF
few	TRBD1	TRBJ2-5	TRBV15	TGTGCCACCAGCCCAACCACGGGACAGGGAGCTCAAGAGACCCAGTACTTC	CATSPTTGQGAQETQYF
NA	TRBD1	TRBJ1-4	TRBV20-1	TGCAGTGCCACTCCCGGGACAGGGAATGAAAAACTGTTTTTT	CSATPGTGNEKLFF
NA	TRBD2	TRBJ2-5	TRBV7-2	TGTGCCAGCAGCTTCCGCTGTGGACTAGCGGGGGAGCAGTACTTC	CASSFRCGLAGEQYF
NA	NA	TRBJ2-7	TRBV20-1	TGCAGTGCTAGTTCGGGAGTATCGGGAACTTATTACGAGCAGTACTTC	CSASSGVSGTYYEQYF
once	NA	TRBJ2-4	TRBV12-3/TRBV12-4	TGTGCCAGCAGACCGGGACTCGAGAGTAACATTCAGTACTTC	CASRPGLESNIQYF
many	NA	TRBJ2-7	TRBV5-1	TGCGCCAGCAGCTTGAGGGTAGACTCCTACGAGCAGTACTTC	CASSLRVDSYEQYF
NA	NA	TRBJ2-2	TRBV20-1	TGCAGTGCTAGAGCTGGGTTTACCGGGGAGCTGTTTTTT	CSARAGFTGELFF
NA	TRBD1	TRBJ2-7	TRBV20-1	TGCAGTGCTGAAGCCGGGACAGCGCTTTCCTACGAGCAGTACTTC	CSAEAGTALSYEQYF
NA	TRBD2	TRBJ2-5	TRBV6-5	TGTGCCAGCAGATCTCAGTGGGAGGGCCTGGGAGAGACCCAGTACTTC	CASRSQWEGLGETQYF